This T cell receptor (beta chain) was recorded in a study of blood T cell repertoires in COVID-19. Study-level information: COVID-19 samples, acute and convalescent, were from the United States, Italy and Spain. Sample material is recorded as cDNA or gDNA derived from T cells, B-cell-depleted T cells, or PBMCs.

Original analysis: It was from reference gene primer amplification that nucleated cell counts were estimated. TCRdb's copy holds only in-frame clones and misses some; the assay was immunoSEQ multiplex PCR. Clone size and the V and J calls come from that table; the DNA yielded D and trimming. Here the sample spans over 130,000 clones, 80% to 85% being singletons. Germline loops: CDR1 KGHSH, CDR2 LQKENI. This CDR3 is built from 15 residues. V dropped 2 bases and J dropped 5 bases, with 15 bases sitting between them. The source is a human donor in a cohort sampled during active COVID-19. V usage is TRBV18 and J usage is TRBJ2-5; D possibly corresponds to TRBD1 (5 bases). Material: peripheral blood. This CDR3 reads CASSPRGSPLETQYF. CDR3 nucleotides: TGTGCCAGCTCACCAAGGGGCAGTCCCCTGGAGACCCAGTACTTC.